This T cell receptor beta chain is from a study of STAT3 mutations in large granular lymphocyte leukemia. The study, taken as a whole, reports: Variable sampling intervals and differing treatment regimens complicated linking therapy response to TCR clonal burden changes. In T-cell large granular lymphocyte leukemia, about half of patients showed multiple immunodominant subclonotypes.

Produced via immunoSEQ multiplex PCR; TCRdb's table is partial and in-frame only. The table includes 15,000 or so clones, roughly 80% detected once. Details on this clone: What it recognizes is unknown.

V trimming: 6 bases; J trimming: 5 bases; junction bases outside the gene matches: 10. The CDR3 totals 16 residues. Germline CDR1 reads SQVTM; CDR2 reads ANQGSEA. The TCR comes from a man aged 60 to 75 with T-cell large granular lymphocyte leukemia. Some clones in this sample may be carry-over from other donors' samples. The chain uses TRBV29-1 and TRBJ2-1, with 13 bases identical to TRBD2. Sequencing was done on a sample of peripheral blood mononuclear cells. This CDR3 is CSVLLAGGRLNNEQFF. Written as DNA, the CDR3 is TGCAGCGTCCTACTAGCGGGAGGGCGACTCAACAATGAGCAGTTCTTC.